The rows below give T cell receptor beta chains drawn from one sample of a study of T cells after yellow fever vaccination. TCRdb reprocessed the 5' RACE reads with MiXCR, giving one entry per CDR3 protein. This sample has some 500,000 distinct CDR3 sequences; approximately 13% occur once, and the top ten carry more than 13%. The material was PBMCs, obtained on the day of the yellow fever booster vaccination. These receptors were taken from a man younger than 40 who received the YFV17D yellow fever vaccine. Each CDR3 is given without its conserved first and last residue.

v_call	j_call	cdr3_aa
TRBV28	TRBJ2-5	ASSANDRGGTQY
TRBV29-1	TRBJ2-4	SVRQKLAKNIQY
TRBV14	TRBJ2-1	ASSLRGLGTFVDEQF
TRBV14	TRBJ2-5	ASSHFAGTSRETQY
TRBV6-6	TRBJ2-7	ASGKAGGYEQY
TRBV14	TRBJ2-7	ASSQGGRNEQY
TRBV6-6	TRBJ1-5	ASSQRPDQPQH
TRBV19	TRBJ2-4	ASTPSGGGGNIQY
TRBV28	TRBJ1-1	ASKTGVSMNTEAF
TRBV7-2	TRBJ1-5	ASSPKTGQEQPQH
TRBV6-1	TRBJ2-2	ASTPNRAGELF
TRBV5-1	TRBJ2-7	ASSVENSYEQY
TRBV6-2/TRBV6-3	TRBJ2-1	ASSSRDWRGSYNEQF
TRBV5-1	TRBJ2-3	ASSLGLAGMSDTQY
TRBV24-1	TRBJ2-1	ATSDRTTSGRAGEQF
TRBV6-2/TRBV6-3	TRBJ2-3	ASSYVGLESDTQY
TRBV28	TRBJ2-5	ASTNLGRQQETQY
TRBV7-9	TRBJ1-1	ASSPMTITGDEAF
TRBV7-2	TRBJ2-3	ASSSTGSTDTQY
TRBV29-1	TRBJ1-5	SVLQGNSNQPQH
TRBV23-1	TRBJ2-7	ASSQFAGHTSGRGYEQY
TRBV2	TRBJ1-2	ASRKHTEGAGGYT
TRBV6-2/TRBV6-3	TRBJ2-7	ASSFGDRQKQY
TRBV2	TRBJ2-5	ATAQGRETQY
TRBV12-3/TRBV12-4	TRBJ2-7	ASRLGTSGPRQY
TRBV6-2/TRBV6-3	TRBJ2-3	ASNEGLAGGPEDTQY